This is a list of T cell receptor beta chains from one sample in a study of Ad26.COV2.S vaccination and SARS-CoV-2 variants. Profiling relied on immunoSEQ multiplex PCR, and the TCRdb table lists in-frame clones only, not all of them. The table includes about 350,000 clones, about 92% detected once. Sequencing was performed on peripheral blood, taken after recovery from COVID-19. Receptors were obtained from a human donor who had recovered from COVID-19. Each CDR3 is given with its conserved first and last residue. The D gene is left open where the match is weak. Where a row states a size, it is once, few, many or the class of an expanded clone; other rows omit it.

D,V,size,J,DNA,CDR3
TRBD2,TRBV5-1,-,TRBJ2-3,TGCGCCAGCAGCTTGGCGTTGCGGGGGGGCCGGGATACGCAGTATTTT,CASSLALRGGRDTQYF
-,TRBV3-1/TRBV3-2,-,TRBJ1-2,TGTGCCAGCAGCCTCCCGGGGAGGGGTGGCTACACCTTC,CASSLPGRGGYTF
-,TRBV5-4,-,TRBJ1-1,TGTGCCAGCAGCCCGACAGCTTTGAGCACTGAAGCTTTCTTT,CASSPTALSTEAFF
TRBD1,TRBV5-4,-,TRBJ1-4,TGTGCCAGCAGCTTGGCCGGGACAGGGAATGAAAAACTGTTTTTT,CASSLAGTGNEKLFF
TRBD2,TRBV6-5,few,TRBJ2-7,TGTGCCAGCAGTTATCGCCGCGGGGGGGCTTACGAGCAGTACTTC,CASSYRRGGAYEQYF
-,TRBV3-1/TRBV3-2,-,TRBJ2-1,TGTGCCAGCAGCCAACCGAAAGTGAATGAGCAGTTCTTC,CASSQPKVNEQFF
-,TRBV9,-,TRBJ2-1,TGTGCCAGCAGCCCCCCCGGGTACGAGCAGTTCTTC,CASSPPGYEQFF
TRBD2,TRBV13,-,TRBJ2-3,TGTGCCAGCAGCACCGCTGGGACTAGCGAAACAGATACGCAGTATTTT,CASSTAGTSETDTQYF
TRBD2,TRBV7-8,-,TRBJ2-2,TGTGCCAGCAGCTTGCCAGGACTAGCGGGCACCGGGGAGCTGTTTTTT,CASSLPGLAGTGELFF
TRBD2,TRBV7-8,-,TRBJ2-1,TGTGCCAGCAGCTACACTAGCGGGGGTTTCTACAATGAGCAGTTCTTC,CASSYTSGGFYNEQFF
-,TRBV7-8,once,TRBJ2-3,TGTGCCAGCAGCTTAGGGACAGACACAGATACGCAGTATTTT,CASSLGTDTDTQYF
-,TRBV7-9,-,TRBJ2-4,TGTGCCAGTTACCGGGACTCCAACCGGGGCATTCAGTACTTC,CASYRDSNRGIQYF
-,TRBV11-2,once,TRBJ2-7,TGTGCCAGCAGCCCGCGGTGGGGGGCTTACGAGCAGTACTTC,CASSPRWGAYEQYF
-,TRBV10-3,-,TRBJ1-1,TGTGCCATCAACCCGGGACCCCAACATACTGAAGCTTTCTTT,CAINPGPQHTEAFF
TRBD1,TRBV9,-,TRBJ1-6,TGTGCCAGCAGCGAGGACAGGAAGAATTCACCCCTCCACTTT,CASSEDRKNSPLHF
TRBD1,TRBV6-2/TRBV6-3,-,TRBJ2-4,TGTGCCAGCAGTTGGGGACAGGGGGGCATTCAGTACTTC,CASSWGQGGIQYF
-,TRBV2,-,TRBJ2-3,TGTGCCAGCAGCTCCACCAGGGGACCGCCAGATACGCAGTATTTT,CASSSTRGPPDTQYF
TRBD1,TRBV6-5,-,TRBJ1-2,TGTGCCAGCAGCCGGACAGGGCCGAACTATGGCTACACCTTC,CASSRTGPNYGYTF
-,TRBV3-1/TRBV3-2,-,TRBJ2-1,TGTGCCAGCAGCCAGAAGGGCCGAAATGAGCAGTTCTTC,CASSQKGRNEQFF
TRBD1,TRBV9,few,TRBJ2-7,TGTGCCAGCAGCGGCGACAGGGGTGGCTCCTACGAGCAGTACTTC,CASSGDRGGSYEQYF
-,TRBV9,once,TRBJ1-6,TGTGCCAGCAGCCCAACAGAGACTAATTCACCCCTCCACTTT,CASSPTETNSPLHF
-,TRBV9,-,TRBJ1-4,TGTGCCAGCAGCGTAGGACGGATTAATGAAAAACTGTTTTTT,CASSVGRINEKLFF
-,TRBV11-2,-,TRBJ1-2,TGTGCCAGCAGCCCCCTAGGTACAAGGGAGGGAGGCTACACCTTC,CASSPLGTREGGYTF
-,TRBV6-2/TRBV6-3,-,TRBJ2-5,TGTGCCAGCAGTTACTTCGGCACAGGGCAGGAGACCCAGTACTTC,CASSYFGTGQETQYF
TRBD2,TRBV11-3,-,TRBJ2-2,TGTGCCAGCAGCGAAGGCGGGGGGGCCAGTGGCGGGGAGCTGTTTTTT,CASSEGGGASGGELFF
TRBD2,TRBV5-4,-,TRBJ2-2,TGTGCCAGCAGCCAAACGACTAGCCCCACCGGGGAGCTGTTTTTT,CASSQTTSPTGELFF
-,TRBV6-6,-,TRBJ2-7,TGTGCCAGCAGTTCCAGATACGAGCAGTACTTC,CASSSRYEQYF
-,TRBV12-3/TRBV12-4,-,TRBJ2-1,TGTGCCAGCCAGTGGGCTTTCGACAATGAGCAGTTCTTC,CASQWAFDNEQFF
-,TRBV4-1,few,TRBJ1-1,TGCGCCATTTCGAGGGCCGGCAGACCTGAAGCTTTCTTT,CAISRAGRPEAFF
TRBD1,TRBV18,few,TRBJ1-5,TGTGCCAGCTCTCGCCAACAGGGGAGCAATCAGCCCCAGCATTTT,CASSRQQGSNQPQHF
TRBD2,TRBV5-1,-,TRBJ2-3,TGCGCCAGCAGCAGGACTAGCGGTTTTAGCACAGATACGCAGTATTTT,CASSRTSGFSTDTQYF
-,TRBV12-3/TRBV12-4,-,TRBJ1-1,TGTGCCAGCAGCCTGAATTTGAACACTGAAGCTTTCTTT,CASSLNLNTEAFF
TRBD1,TRBV7-2,-,TRBJ1-2,TGTGCCAGCAGCGAGGGACAGGTACTACCCCATGGCTATGGCTACACCTTC,CASSEGQVLPHGYGYTF
TRBD1,TRBV27,-,TRBJ1-1,TGTGCCAGCAGTCGCGACAGGGGTAGCGGGAGGACTGAAGCTTTCTTT,CASSRDRGSGRTEAFF
TRBD1,TRBV18,once,TRBJ2-1,TGTGCCAGCTCACCACCCCCCAGGGGGCATGAGCAGTTCTTC,CASSPPPRGHEQFF
TRBD2,TRBV20-1,-,TRBJ2-1,TGCAGTGCTAGTCCGGGCGGGGGGGCCCTTTTCTACAATGAGCAGTTCTTC,CSASPGGGALFYNEQFF
TRBD1,TRBV4-1,-,TRBJ1-2,TGCGCCAGCAGCCAAGTTCGGGCAGGGGGCGCATTGGGCTACACCTTC,CASSQVRAGGALGYTF
-,TRBV29-1,-,TRBJ2-6,TGCAGCGTTGAAGAATATCAAAAGGGGTCTGGGGCCAACGTCCTGACTTTC,CSVEEYQKGSGANVLTF
TRBD1,TRBV29-1,once,TRBJ1-4,TGCAGCGTGTCACGGGACAGGGGCGAAAAACTGTTTTTT,CSVSRDRGEKLFF
-,TRBV6-1,once,TRBJ1-5,TGTGCCAGCAGTGAGGTACAGCGGTCACCCCAGCATTTT,CASSEVQRSPQHF
TRBD2,TRBV5-1,-,TRBJ2-5,TGCGCCAGCAACCTAGACTGGGCGGGGGTCCAAGAGACCCAGTACTTC,CASNLDWAGVQETQYF
-,TRBV7-2,-,TRBJ1-1,TGTGCCAGCAGCTTAGAGGAGGGCACTGAAGCTTTCTTT,CASSLEEGTEAFF
-,TRBV28,-,TRBJ1-4,TGTGCCAGCAGTACCCGGACGGGGAATGAAAAACTGTTTTTT,CASSTRTGNEKLFF
-,TRBV5-1,-,TRBJ2-7,TGCGCCAGCAGGTGGGATAGCGGTCTCTCCTACGAGCAGTACTTC,CASRWDSGLSYEQYF
-,TRBV11-2,-,TRBJ2-7,TGTGTCTCCCAAGAACAAGGAGGTCCCTACGAGCAGTACTTC,CVSQEQGGPYEQYF
TRBD2,TRBV2,-,TRBJ2-5,TGTGCCACCATGACTAGCGGGGTCCCTGGTGAAGAGACCCAGTACTTC,CATMTSGVPGEETQYF
-,TRBV7-9,-,TRBJ1-4,TGTGCCAGCAGCTTAGTTGGGGGGCAGGGTGAAAAACTGTTTTTT,CASSLVGGQGEKLFF
-,TRBV7-9,few,TRBJ2-1,TGTGCCAGCGAGAGACCCTCCCGGGGTGAGCAGTTCTTC,CASERPSRGEQFF
-,TRBV6-5,-,TRBJ2-1,TGTGCCAGCAGTTACTCGATTCCAGGGGTCAGGGATGAGCAGTTCTTC,CASSYSIPGVRDEQFF
TRBD1,TRBV29-1,once,TRBJ2-1,TGCAGCGTCCCCTTACGGACAGGGATGTACAATGAGCAGTTCTTC,CSVPLRTGMYNEQFF
-,TRBV10-3,-,TRBJ1-1,TGTGCCATCAGTGAAGGCAGGGGACGCCGGGTCACTGAAGCTTTCTTT,CAISEGRGRRVTEAFF
-,TRBV2,-,TRBJ1-4,TGTGCCAGCAGGGCAGGGACTTACGAAAAACTGTTTTTT,CASRAGTYEKLFF
-,TRBV5-1,-,TRBJ2-2,TGCGCCAGCAGCGAAAATACAGGGGGGGCCGGGGAGCTGTTTTTT,CASSENTGGAGELFF
-,TRBV4-1,once,TRBJ1-5,TGCGCCAGCAGCCAACCCCAGGACAGCTTTAATCAGCCCCAGCATTTT,CASSQPQDSFNQPQHF
-,TRBV6-5,-,TRBJ2-7,TGTGCCAGCATGTTTGGAGGCGCCTACGAGCAGTACTTC,CASMFGGAYEQYF
-,TRBV4-1,-,TRBJ2-1,TGCGCCAGCAGCCAAGGGGCAGCGTCGAGCTCCTACAATGAGCAGTTCTTC,CASSQGAASSSYNEQFF
-,TRBV21-1,-,TRBJ1-2,TGTGCCAGCAGCAAAGGTCAGCGAGCTAACTATGGCTACACCTTC,CASSKGQRANYGYTF
TRBD1,TRBV4-1,-,TRBJ2-7,TGCGCCAGCAGCCCGCGGGACAGGGGGGGGGAGCAGTACTTC,CASSPRDRGGEQYF
-,TRBV7-8,-,TRBJ2-3,TGTGCCAGCAGCACAACCCCCAAGGGAGCAGATACGCAGTATTTT,CASSTTPKGADTQYF